Below, 13 T cell receptor beta chains from the same sample are listed, as sequenced in a study of shared clonotypes between healthy human individuals. Only in-frame clones appear in the TCRdb table, and some are missing; sequencing was by immunoSEQ multiplex PCR. The data hold about 580,000 clones, with about 98% observed a single time. The naive CD8 population came from CD45RO-negative cells selected for CCR7, without terminally differentiated effector memory CD45RA+ cells. Sequencing input: naive CD8+ T cells sorted from blood. Receptor source: a young man in good health.

The CDR3 sequence: CASRIAGTKNYEQYF. As DNA, the CDR3 is TGTGCCAGCAGAATCGCCGGGACTAAAAACTACGAGCAGTACTTC. The chain recombines TRBV27 with TRBJ2-7; 7 bases are a match to TRBD2. The germline CDR1 and CDR2 sequences are MNHEY and SMNVEV (reference sequence). J lost 3 bases, V lost 6 bases, and 11 bases had no gene match. The CDR3 is made up of 15 amino acids.

This clone was recorded only once. The V and J genes are TRBV11-3 and TRBJ2-7; 8 bases are shared with TRBD2. CDR1 and CDR2 from the germline V gene are SGHNT and YENEEA. The CDR3 totals 14 residues. J lost 0 bases, V lost 5 bases, and 3 bases had no gene match. CDR3 amino acids: CASSQSGSSYEQYF. Written as DNA, the CDR3 is TGTGCCAGCAGCCAAAGCGGGAGCTCCTACGAGCAGTACTTC.

The chain has TRBV7-9 and TRBJ2-1; D possibly uses TRBD1 or TRBD2 (5 bases each). V shed 1 base and J shed 6 bases, with 16 bases lying between them. CDR3 length: 16 residues. Germline CDR1 reads SEHNR; CDR2 reads FQNEAQ (reference sequence). The CDR3 sequence: CASSLVVGDRGNEQFF. In DNA, the CDR3 is TGTGCCAGCAGCTTAGTTGTGGGAGACAGAGGCAATGAGCAGTTCTTC.

Concerning this clone itself: This sample also contains other DNA sequences that code for the same CDR3. This sequence joins TRBV14 and TRBJ2-7; 7 bases line up with TRBD1. Trimming at V came to 4 bases and at J to 3 bases, leaving 3 bases not matched to a gene. This CDR3 is 13 amino acids long. Germline loops: CDR1 SGHDN, CDR2 FVKESK. The chain's CDR3 is CASSLRTGYEQYF. DNA for the CDR3: TGTGCCAGCAGCCTCCGGACAGGCTACGAGCAGTACTTC.

The rearrangement joins TRBV7-9 to TRBJ2-2; D unclear. The CDR3 consists of 13 residues. V dropped 4 bases and J dropped 1 base, with 4 bases sitting between them. Germline-derived CDR1 and CDR2 are SEHNR and FQNEAQ (reference sequence). CDR3 DNA: TGTGCCAGCAGCTGGGAGAACACCGGGGAGCTGTTTTTT. It translates to CASSWENTGELFF. Based on the CDR3 plus reference TRBV7-9 and TRBJ2-2, the full variable domain is DTGVSQNPRHKITKRGQNVTFRCDPISEHNRLYWYRQTLGQGPEFLTYFQNEAQLEKSRLLSDRFSAERPKGSFSTLEIQRTEQGDSAMYLCASSWENTGELFFGEGSRLTVL.

The chain carries TRBV29-1 and TRBJ2-1; D gene unclear. CDR1 is SQVTM and CDR2 is ANQGSEA in the germline V gene. Trimming left V 5 bases short and J 4 bases short, with 9 bases between. The CDR3 is made up of 12 amino acids. This CDR3 is CSVQAGYNEQFF. CDR3 DNA sequence: TGCAGCGTTCAGGCCGGATACAATGAGCAGTTCTTC.

The chain is built from TRBV11-2 and TRBJ2-7, with no clear D. This CDR3 spans 12 amino acids. CDR1 is SGHAT, CDR2 FQNNGV, per germline. V was cut by 0 bases and J by 3 bases, with 3 bases left in between. In DNA form, the CDR3 reads TGTGCCAGCAGCTTAGAGGACTACGAGCAGTACTTC. This encodes CASSLEDYEQYF.

V gene TRBV5-4 combines with J gene TRBJ2-2; possibly TRBD1 for D (6 bases). The V gene's germline CDR1 is SGHNT and CDR2 YYREEE (reference sequence). V was cut by 3 bases and J by 0 bases, with 15 bases left in between. CDR3 length: 17 amino acids. For the CDR3, the DNA is TGTGCCAGCAGCTCAGGGATGACAGGCACGAACACCGGGGAGCTGTTTTTT. The encoded protein is CASSSGMTGTNTGELFF.

The V gene is TRBV9, the J gene TRBJ2-2; 7 positions agree with TRBD1. With V trimmed by 2 bases and J by 4 bases, 8 bases remained unmatched. Per the germline V gene, CDR1 is SGDLS and CDR2 is YYNGEE. There are 16 residues in the CDR3. The CDR3 DNA follows: TGTGCCAGCAGCGTCGATACAGGGGCCCTCACCGGGGAGCTGTTTTTT. Residues: CASSVDTGALTGELFF.

This rearrangement joins TRBV28 to TRBJ1-1; D is perhaps TRBD1 (5 bases). The CDR3 sequence is 14 residues long. Germline CDR1 MDHEN, CDR2 SYDVKM. The V and J ends lost 3 bases and 1 base respectively, with 9 bases between them. The CDR3 here is CASSFQGPNTEAFF. The CDR3 DNA sequence: TGTGCCAGCAGTTTTCAGGGACCGAACACTGAAGCTTTCTTT.

The V call is TRBV11-2, the J call TRBJ1-3; 8 positions agree with TRBD1. Germline CDR1 SGHAT, CDR2 FQNNGV. The CDR3 has 15 residues. The V segment lost 5 bases and the J segment 3 bases; nucleotides outside the gene matches: 6. This CDR3 reads CASSPRTGSGNTIYF. The CDR3 bases are TGTGCCAGCAGCCCCCGGACAGGGAGTGGAAACACCATATATTTT. Using reference TRBV11-2 and TRBJ1-3 for the parts outside the CDR3, the full variable domain is EAGVAQSPRYKIIEKRQSVAFWCNPISGHATLYWYQQILGQGPKLLIQFQNNGVVDDSQLPKDRFSAERLKGVDSTLKIQPAKLEDSAVYLCASSPRTGSGNTIYFGEGSWLTVV.

The chain is built from TRBV28 and TRBJ1-5, with TRBD1 as a possible D gene (6 bases). The V gene's germline CDR1 is MDHEN and CDR2 SYDVKM. This CDR3 spans 19 amino acids. V lost 5 bases and J lost 1, with 24 bases in between. For the CDR3, the DNA is TGTGCCAGCAGTACCTCCGGGACACAGTACCTGGACAGCAATCAGCCCCAGCATTTT. Translation gives CASSTSGTQYLDSNQPQHF.

The V call is TRBV29-1, the J call TRBJ2-1, with 8 bases identical to TRBD1. V was clipped by 1 base and J by 3 bases; unmatched bases: 2. The CDR3 covers 14 residues. Looked up from germline, CDR1 is SQVTM and CDR2 is ANQGSEA. CDR3 loop: CSVEARGHYNEQFF. The CDR3 region has the DNA TGCAGCGTTGAAGCCAGGGGGCACTACAATGAGCAGTTCTTC.